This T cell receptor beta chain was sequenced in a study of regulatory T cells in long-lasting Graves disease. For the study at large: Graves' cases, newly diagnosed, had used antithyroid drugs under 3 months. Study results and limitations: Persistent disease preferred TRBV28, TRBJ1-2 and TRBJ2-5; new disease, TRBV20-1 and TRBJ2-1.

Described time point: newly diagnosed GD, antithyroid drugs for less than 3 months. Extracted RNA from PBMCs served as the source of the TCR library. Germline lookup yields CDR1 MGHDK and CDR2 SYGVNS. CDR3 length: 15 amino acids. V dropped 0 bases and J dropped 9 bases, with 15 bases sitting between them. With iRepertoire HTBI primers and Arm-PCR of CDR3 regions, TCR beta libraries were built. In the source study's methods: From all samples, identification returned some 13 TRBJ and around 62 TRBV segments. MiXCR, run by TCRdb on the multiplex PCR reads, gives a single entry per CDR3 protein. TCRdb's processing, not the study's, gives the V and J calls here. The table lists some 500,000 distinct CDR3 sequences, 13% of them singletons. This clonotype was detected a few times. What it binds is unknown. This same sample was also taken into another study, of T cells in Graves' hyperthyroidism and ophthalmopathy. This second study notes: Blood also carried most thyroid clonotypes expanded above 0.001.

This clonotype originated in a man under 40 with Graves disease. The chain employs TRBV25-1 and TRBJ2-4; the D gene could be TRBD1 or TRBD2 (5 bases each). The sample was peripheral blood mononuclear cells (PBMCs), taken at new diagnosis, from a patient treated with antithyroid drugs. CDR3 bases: TGTGCCAGCAGTGAATACCGAGGCGAGGGGAGCATTCAGTACTTC. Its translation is CASSEYRGEGSIQYF. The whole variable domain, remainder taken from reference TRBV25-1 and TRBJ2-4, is EADIYQTPRYLVIGTGKKITLECSQTMGHDKMYWYQQDPGMELHLIHYSYGVNSTEKGDLSSESTVSRIRTEHFPLTLESARPSHTSQYLCASSEYRGEGSIQYFGAGTRLSVL.